At least ten counts were recorded for the clone carrying this T cell receptor beta chain. The data derive from a study of identical twins. Using its own MiXCR run on the 5' RACE reads, TCRdb lists one record per CDR3 protein. The table lists approximately 670,000 distinct CDR3 sequences, around 6% of them singletons, with under 2% in the top ten. Germline assignment: CDR1 SGHRS and CDR2 YFSETQ. The CDR3 extends over 16 amino acids. Trimming took off 1 base at V and 0 bases at J, with 11 bases between the two ends. The V call is TRBV5-1, the J call TRBJ1-3, with a weak D call TRBD1 (5 bases). The receptor was isolated from a man aged 18-30 years in good health. Input material: naive T cells sorted from blood. Here the CDR3 reads CASSLRGWGSGNTIYF. CDR3 nucleotide sequence: TGCGCCAGCAGCTTGCGGGGCTGGGGCTCTGGAAACACCATATATTTT. The whole variable domain, filled in from reference TRBV5-1 and TRBJ1-3, reads KAGVTQTPRYLIKTRGQQVTLSCSPISGHRSVSWYQQTPGQGLQFLFEYFSETQRNKGNFPGRFSGRQFSNSRSEMNVSTLELGDSALYLCASSLRGWGSGNTIYFGEGSWLTVV.